This TCR beta chain was sequenced during a study of blood T cell repertoires in COVID-19. Background on the study: Italy, Spain and the United States were the sources of the convalescent and acute COVID-19 samples. In each case, the material was cDNA or gDNA derived from T cells, B-cell-depleted T cells, or PBMCs.

Original processing methods: Reference gene primer amplification gave nucleated cell count estimates. Profiling relied on immunoSEQ multiplex PCR, and the TCRdb table lists in-frame clones only, not all of them. The D gene and trimming were derived from the DNA, and the V and J assignments and clone size from that table. The data show roughly 500,000 clones, approximately 85% seen once. The CDR3 spans 15 residues. Looked up from germline, CDR1 is MNHEY and CDR2 is SVGAGI. Trimming took off 5 bases at V and 0 bases at J, with 14 bases between the two ends. The rearrangement links TRBV6-5 to TRBJ2-7; D is perhaps TRBD2 (6 bases). Sequences were obtained from peripheral blood. The receptor was isolated from a human donor in a cohort sampled during active COVID-19. CDR3: CASSRGAGSSYEQYF. The CDR3 DNA is TGTGCCAGCAGTCGAGGGGCGGGGAGCTCCTACGAGCAGTACTTC.